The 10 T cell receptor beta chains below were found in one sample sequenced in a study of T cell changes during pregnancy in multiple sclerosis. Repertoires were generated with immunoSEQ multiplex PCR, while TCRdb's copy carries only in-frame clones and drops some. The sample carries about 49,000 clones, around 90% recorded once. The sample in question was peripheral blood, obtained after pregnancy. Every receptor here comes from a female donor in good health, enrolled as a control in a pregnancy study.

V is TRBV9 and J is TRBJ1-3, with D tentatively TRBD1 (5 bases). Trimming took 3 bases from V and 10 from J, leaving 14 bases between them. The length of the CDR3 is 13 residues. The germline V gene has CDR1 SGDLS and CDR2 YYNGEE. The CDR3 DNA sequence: TGTGCCAGCAGCGGGAGGGGAGGGCCAACCATATATTTT. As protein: CASSGRGGPTIYF.

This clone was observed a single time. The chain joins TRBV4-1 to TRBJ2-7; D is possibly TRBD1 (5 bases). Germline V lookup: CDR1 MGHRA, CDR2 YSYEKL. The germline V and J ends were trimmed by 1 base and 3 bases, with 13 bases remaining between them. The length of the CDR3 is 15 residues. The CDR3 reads CASSQVEGVHYEQYF. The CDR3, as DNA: TGCGCCAGCAGCCAAGTAGAAGGGGTACACTACGAGCAGTACTTC.

CDR3 nucleotide sequence: TGTGCCAGCAGCTTAGTCGGAGGACAGGGACGGCCCCTCCACTTT. This encodes CASSLVGGQGRPLHF. The chain is built from TRBV11-2 and TRBJ1-6, with 8 nucleotides matching TRBD1. Trimming at V came to 1 base and at J to 13 bases, leaving 9 bases not matched to a gene. CDR1 SGHAT and CDR2 FQNNGV come from the germline V gene. CDR3 length equals 15 residues.

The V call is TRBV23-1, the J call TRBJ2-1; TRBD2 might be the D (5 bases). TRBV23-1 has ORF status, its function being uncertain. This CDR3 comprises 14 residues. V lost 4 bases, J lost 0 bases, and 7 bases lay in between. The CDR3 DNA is TGCGCCAGCAGTCGAGAGGGCTCCTACAATGAGCAGTTCTTC. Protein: CASSREGSYNEQFF.

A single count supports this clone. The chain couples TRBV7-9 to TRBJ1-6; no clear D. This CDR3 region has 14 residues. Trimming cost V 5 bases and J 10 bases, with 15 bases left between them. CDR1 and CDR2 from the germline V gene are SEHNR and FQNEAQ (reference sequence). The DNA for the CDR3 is TGTGCCAGCAGCCACTTTCGGGGAGAGTCACCCCTCCACTTT. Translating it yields CASSHFRGESPLHF.

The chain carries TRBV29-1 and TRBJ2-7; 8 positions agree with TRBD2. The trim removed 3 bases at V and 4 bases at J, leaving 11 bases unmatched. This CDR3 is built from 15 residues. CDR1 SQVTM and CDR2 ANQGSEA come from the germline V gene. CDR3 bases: TGCAGCGTTGAGGGCCTAGCGGGCGGACTTTACGAGCAGTACTTC. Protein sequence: CSVEGLAGGLYEQYF.

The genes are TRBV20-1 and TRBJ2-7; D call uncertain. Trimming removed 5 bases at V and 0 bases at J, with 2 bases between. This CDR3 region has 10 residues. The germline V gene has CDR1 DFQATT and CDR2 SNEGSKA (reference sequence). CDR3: CSAYSYEQYF. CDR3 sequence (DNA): TGCAGTGCTTACTCCTACGAGCAGTACTTC.

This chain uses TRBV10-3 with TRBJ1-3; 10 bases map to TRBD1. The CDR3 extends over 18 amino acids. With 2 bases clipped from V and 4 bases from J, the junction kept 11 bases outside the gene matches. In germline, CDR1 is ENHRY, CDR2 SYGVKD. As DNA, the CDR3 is TGTGCCATCAGTGAGATAATCCGGACAGGGGGAACAGGAAACACCATATATTTT. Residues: CAISEIIRTGGTGNTIYF.

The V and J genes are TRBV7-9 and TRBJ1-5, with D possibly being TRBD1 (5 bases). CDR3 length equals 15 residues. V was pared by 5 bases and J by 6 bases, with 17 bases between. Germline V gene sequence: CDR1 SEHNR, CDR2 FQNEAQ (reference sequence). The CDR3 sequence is CASSAKDGGGQPQHF. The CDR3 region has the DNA TGTGCCAGCAGCGCCAAGGACGGGGGGGGTCAGCCCCAGCATTTT.

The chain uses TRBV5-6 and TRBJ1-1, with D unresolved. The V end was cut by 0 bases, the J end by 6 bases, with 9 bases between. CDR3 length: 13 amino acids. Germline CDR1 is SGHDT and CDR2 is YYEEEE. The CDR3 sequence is CASSLGSGAEAFF. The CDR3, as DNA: TGTGCCAGCAGCTTGGGTTCGGGAGCTGAAGCTTTCTTT. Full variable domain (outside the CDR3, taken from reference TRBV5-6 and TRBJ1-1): DAGVTQSPTHLIKTRGQQVTLRCSPKSGHDTVSWYQQALGQGPQFIFQYYEEEERQRGNFPDRFSGHQFPNYSSELNVNALLLGDSALYLCASSLGSGAEAFFGQGTRLTVV.